This TCR beta chain emerged from a study of blood T cell repertoires in COVID-19. Study summary: The United States, Italy and Spain provided the acute and convalescent COVID-19 samples. The cDNA or gDNA used as material had been derived from T cells, B-cell-depleted T cells, or PBMCs.

This clone was seen only once. The length of the CDR3 is 13 residues. Germline V lookup: CDR1 MNHEY, CDR2 SVGAGI. With 7 bases removed from V and 1 base from J, the gap between germline ends came to 10 bases. In the original workflow: Cell counts per sample came from amplifying reference gene primers. The repertoire was sequenced with immunoSEQ multiplex PCR; TCRdb's copy has only in-frame clones and lacks some. V and J calls plus clone size are reproduced from that table; the DNA served to infer D and trimming. The sample includes over 90,000 clones, roughly 90% of them seen just once. This receptor was obtained from a woman in her sixties or seventies with acute or convalescent COVID-19. The source material was peripheral blood. The V call is TRBV6-5, the J call TRBJ2-5, with a possible D match to TRBD2 (6 bases). CDR3 bases: TGTGCCAGCACCAGGACTATCCAAGAGACCCAGTACTTC. This encodes CASTRTIQETQYF.